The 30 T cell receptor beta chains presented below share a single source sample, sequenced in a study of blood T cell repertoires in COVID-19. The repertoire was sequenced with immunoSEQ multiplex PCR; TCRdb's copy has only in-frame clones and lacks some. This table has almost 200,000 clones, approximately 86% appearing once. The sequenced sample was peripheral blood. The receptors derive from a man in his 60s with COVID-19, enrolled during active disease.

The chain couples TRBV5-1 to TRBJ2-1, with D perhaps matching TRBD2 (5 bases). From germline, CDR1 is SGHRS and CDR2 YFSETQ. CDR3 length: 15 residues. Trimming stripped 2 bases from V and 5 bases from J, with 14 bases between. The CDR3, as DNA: TGCGCCAGCAGCTTTATCCCGGGGTCAGACAATGAGCAGTTCTTC. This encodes CASSFIPGSDNEQFF.

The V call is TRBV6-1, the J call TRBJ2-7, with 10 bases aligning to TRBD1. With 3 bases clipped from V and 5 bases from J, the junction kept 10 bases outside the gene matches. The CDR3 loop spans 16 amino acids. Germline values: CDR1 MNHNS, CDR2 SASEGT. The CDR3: CASSETGGPPMDEQYF. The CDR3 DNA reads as TGTGCCAGCAGTGAGACAGGGGGCCCCCCAATGGACGAGCAGTACTTC.

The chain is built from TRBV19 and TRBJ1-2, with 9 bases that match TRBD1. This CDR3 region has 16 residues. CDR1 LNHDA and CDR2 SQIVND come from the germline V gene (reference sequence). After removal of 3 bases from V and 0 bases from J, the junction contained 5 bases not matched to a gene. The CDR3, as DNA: TGTGCCAGTAGTATTTTCGGGACAGGGACTAACTATGGCTACACCTTC. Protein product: CASSIFGTGTNYGYTF.

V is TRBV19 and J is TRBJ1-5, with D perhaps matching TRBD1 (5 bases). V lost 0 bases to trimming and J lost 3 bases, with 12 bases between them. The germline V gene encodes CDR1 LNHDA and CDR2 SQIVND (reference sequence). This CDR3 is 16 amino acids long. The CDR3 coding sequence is TGTGCCAGTAGTATAGAGTCTGGAGGGGACAATCAGCCCCAGCATTTT. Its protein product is CASSIESGGDNQPQHF.

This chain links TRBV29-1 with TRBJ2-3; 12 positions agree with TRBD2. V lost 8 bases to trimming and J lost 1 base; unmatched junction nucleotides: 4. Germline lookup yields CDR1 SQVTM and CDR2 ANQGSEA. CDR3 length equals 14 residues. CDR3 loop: CSSRLAGGTDTQYF. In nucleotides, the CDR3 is TGCAGCTCAAGACTAGCGGGGGGCACAGATACGCAGTATTTT.

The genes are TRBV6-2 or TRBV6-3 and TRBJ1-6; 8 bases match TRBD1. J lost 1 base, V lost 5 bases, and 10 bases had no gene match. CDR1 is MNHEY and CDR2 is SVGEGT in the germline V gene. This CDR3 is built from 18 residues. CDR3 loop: CASSPIRQGSSYNSPLHF. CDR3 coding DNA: TGTGCCAGCAGTCCCATCCGACAGGGGAGTTCCTATAATTCACCCCTCCACTTT.

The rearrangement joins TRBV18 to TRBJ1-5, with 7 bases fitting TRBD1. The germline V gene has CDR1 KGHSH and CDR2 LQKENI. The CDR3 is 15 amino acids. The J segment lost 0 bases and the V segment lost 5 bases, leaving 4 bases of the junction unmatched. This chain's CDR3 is CASSGGGYSNQPQHF. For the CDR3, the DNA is TGTGCCAGCTCAGGAGGGGGCTATAGCAATCAGCCCCAGCATTTT.

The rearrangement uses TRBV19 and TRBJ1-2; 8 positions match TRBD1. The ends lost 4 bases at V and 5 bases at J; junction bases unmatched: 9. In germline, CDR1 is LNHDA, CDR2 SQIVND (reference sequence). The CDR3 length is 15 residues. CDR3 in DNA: TGTGCCAGTAGTAGTTCCGGGACAGGACGTTATGGCTACACCTTC. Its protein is CASSSSGTGRYGYTF.

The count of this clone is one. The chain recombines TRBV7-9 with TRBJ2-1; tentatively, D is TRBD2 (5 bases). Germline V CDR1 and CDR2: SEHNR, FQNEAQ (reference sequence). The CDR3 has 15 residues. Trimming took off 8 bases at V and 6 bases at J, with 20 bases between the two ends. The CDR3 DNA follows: TGTGCCAGCCTCTGGAGGACTCGGGGTGGCAATGAGCAGTTCTTC. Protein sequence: CASLWRTRGGNEQFF.

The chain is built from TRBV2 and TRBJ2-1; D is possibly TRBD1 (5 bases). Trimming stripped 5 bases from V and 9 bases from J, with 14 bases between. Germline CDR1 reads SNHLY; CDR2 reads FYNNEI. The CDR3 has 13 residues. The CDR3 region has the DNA TGTGCCAGCAGTCCCCTCAGGGCGTCTGAGCAGTTCTTC. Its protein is CASSPLRASEQFF.

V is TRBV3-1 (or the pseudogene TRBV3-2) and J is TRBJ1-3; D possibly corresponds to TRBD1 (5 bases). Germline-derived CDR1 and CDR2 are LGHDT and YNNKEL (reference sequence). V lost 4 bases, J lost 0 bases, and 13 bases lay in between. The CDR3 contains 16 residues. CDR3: CASSLGEGDSGNTIYF. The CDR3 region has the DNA TGTGCCAGCAGCCTGGGGGAGGGCGACTCTGGAAACACCATATATTTT.

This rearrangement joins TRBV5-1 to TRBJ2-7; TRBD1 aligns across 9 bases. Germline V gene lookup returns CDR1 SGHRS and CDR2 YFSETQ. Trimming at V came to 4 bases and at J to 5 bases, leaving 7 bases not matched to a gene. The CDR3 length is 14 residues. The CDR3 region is CASSIQGAKDEQYF. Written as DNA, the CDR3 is TGCGCCAGCAGCATACAGGGGGCTAAGGACGAGCAGTACTTC.

The CDR3 spells CASSTGPIYGYTF. CDR3 bases: TGTGCCAGCAGCACAGGACCGATCTATGGCTACACCTTC. This chain connects TRBV5-8 to TRBJ1-2; tentatively, D is TRBD1 (5 bases). The CDR3 contains 13 residues. Trimming removed 4 bases at V and 4 bases at J, with 11 bases between. Germline CDR1 is SGHTS and CDR2 is YDEGEE.

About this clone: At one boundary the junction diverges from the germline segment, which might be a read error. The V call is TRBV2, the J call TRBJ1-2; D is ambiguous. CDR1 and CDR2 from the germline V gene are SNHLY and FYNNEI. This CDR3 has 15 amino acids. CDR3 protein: CASTEGSGVNYGYTF. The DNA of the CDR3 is TGTGCCAGCACTGAAGGGTCGGGAGTGAACTATGGCTACACCTTC. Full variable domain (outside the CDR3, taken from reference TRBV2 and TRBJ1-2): EPEVTQTPSHQVTQMGQEVILRCVPISNHLYFYWYRQILGQKVEFLVSFYNNEISEKSEIFDDQFSVERPDGSNFTLKIRSTKLEDSAMYFCASTEGSGVNYGYTFGSGTRLTVV.

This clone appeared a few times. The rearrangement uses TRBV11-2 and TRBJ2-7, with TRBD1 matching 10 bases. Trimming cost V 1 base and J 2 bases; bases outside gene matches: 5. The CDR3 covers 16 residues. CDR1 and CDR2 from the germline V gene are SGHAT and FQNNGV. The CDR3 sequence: CASSLVVGTGAYEQYF. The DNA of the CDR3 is TGTGCCAGCAGCTTAGTAGTGGGGACAGGGGCCTACGAGCAGTACTTC.

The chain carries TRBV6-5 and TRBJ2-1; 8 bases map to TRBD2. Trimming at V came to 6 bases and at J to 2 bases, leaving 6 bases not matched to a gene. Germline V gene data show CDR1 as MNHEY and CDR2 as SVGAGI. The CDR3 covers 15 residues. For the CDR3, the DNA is TGTGCCAGCAGGGCCCGGCGGGAGGCCTACAATGAGCAGTTCTTC. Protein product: CASRARREAYNEQFF.

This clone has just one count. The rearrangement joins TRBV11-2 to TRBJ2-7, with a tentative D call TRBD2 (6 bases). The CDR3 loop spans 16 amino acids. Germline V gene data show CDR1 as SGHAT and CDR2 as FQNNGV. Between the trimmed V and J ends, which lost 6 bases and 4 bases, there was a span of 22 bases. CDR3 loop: CASRYPGRDHDYEQYF. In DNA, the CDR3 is TGTGCCAGCAGATACCCTGGGCGGGATCACGATTACGAGCAGTACTTC.

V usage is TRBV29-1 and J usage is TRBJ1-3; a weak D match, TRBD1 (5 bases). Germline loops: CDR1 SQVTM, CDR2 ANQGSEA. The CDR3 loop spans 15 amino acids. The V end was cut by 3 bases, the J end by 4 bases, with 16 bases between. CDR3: CSVESQKGSGNTIYF. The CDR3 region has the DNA TGCAGCGTTGAGAGTCAGAAGGGGTCCGGAAACACCATATATTTT. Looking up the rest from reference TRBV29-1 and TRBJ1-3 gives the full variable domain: SAVISQKPSRDICQRGTSLTIQCQVDSQVTMMFWYRQQPGQSLTLIATANQGSEATYESGFVIDKFPISRPNLTFSTLTVSNMSPEDSSIYLCSVESQKGSGNTIYFGEGSWLTVV.

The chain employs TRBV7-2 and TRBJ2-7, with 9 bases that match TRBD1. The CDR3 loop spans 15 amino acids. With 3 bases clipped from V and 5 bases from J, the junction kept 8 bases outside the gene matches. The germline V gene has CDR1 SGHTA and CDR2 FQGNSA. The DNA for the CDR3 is TGTGCCAGCAGCTTCACGGACAGGGGTGCCCACGAGCAGTACTTC. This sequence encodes CASSFTDRGAHEQYF. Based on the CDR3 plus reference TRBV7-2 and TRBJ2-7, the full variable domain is GAGVSQSPSNKVTEKGKDVELRCDPISGHTALYWYRQSLGQGLEFLIYFQGNSAPDKSGLPSDRFSAERTGGSVSTLTIQRTQQEDSAVYLCASSFTDRGAHEQYFGPGTRLTVT.

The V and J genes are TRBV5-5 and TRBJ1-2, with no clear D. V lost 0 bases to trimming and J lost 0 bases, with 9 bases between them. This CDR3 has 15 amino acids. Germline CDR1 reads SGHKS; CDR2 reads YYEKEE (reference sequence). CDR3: CASSLVAGSNYGYTF. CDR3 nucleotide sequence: TGTGCCAGCAGCTTGGTGGCAGGATCTAACTATGGCTACACCTTC.

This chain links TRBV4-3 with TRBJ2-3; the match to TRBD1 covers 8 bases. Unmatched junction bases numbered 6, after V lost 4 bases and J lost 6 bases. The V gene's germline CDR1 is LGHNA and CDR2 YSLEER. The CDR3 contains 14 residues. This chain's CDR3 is CASSRTGKGDTQYF. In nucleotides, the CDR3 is TGCGCCAGCAGCCGGACAGGGAAAGGGGATACGCAGTATTTT.

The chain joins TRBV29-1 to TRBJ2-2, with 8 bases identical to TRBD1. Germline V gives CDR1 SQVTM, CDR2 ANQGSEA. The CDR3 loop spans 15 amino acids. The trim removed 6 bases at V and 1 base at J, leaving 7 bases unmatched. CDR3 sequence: CSVRSGTGNTGELFF. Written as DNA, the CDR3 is TGCAGCGTGCGCTCCGGGACAGGGAACACCGGGGAGCTGTTTTTT.

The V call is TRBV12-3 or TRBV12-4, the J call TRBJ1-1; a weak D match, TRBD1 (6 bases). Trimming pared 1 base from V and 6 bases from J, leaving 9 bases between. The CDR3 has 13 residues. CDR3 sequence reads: CASSLGAGAEAFF. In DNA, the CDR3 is TGTGCCAGCAGTTTAGGGGCAGGGGCTGAAGCTTTCTTT.

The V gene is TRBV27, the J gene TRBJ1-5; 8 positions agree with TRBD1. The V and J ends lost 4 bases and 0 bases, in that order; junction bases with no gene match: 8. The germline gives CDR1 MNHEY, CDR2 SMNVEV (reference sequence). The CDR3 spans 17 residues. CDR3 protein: CASSSRDRSDSNQPQHF. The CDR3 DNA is TGTGCCAGCAGTTCCCGGGACAGGTCTGATAGCAATCAGCCCCAGCATTTT.

The CDR3 DNA reads TGTGCCAGCAGGAGCTCCTACAATGAGCAGTTCTTC. It translates to CASRSSYNEQFF. This rearrangement joins TRBV12-3 or TRBV12-4 to TRBJ2-1; D not resolved. V lost 6 bases and J 0 bases, leaving 3 bases between the germline ends. The CDR3 is 12 residues long.

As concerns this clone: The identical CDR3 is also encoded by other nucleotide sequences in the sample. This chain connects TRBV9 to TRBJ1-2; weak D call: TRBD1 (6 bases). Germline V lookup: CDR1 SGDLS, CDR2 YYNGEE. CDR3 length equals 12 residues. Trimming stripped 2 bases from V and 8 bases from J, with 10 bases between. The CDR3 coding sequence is TGTGCCAGCAGCGTTGCAGGGGACGGCTACACCTTC. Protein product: CASSVAGDGYTF.

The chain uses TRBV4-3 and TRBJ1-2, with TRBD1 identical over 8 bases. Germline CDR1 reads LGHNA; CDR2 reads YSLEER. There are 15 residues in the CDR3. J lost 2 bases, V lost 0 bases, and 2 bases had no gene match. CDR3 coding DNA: TGCGCCAGCAGCCAAGATGACAGGGGCAACTATGGCTACACCTTC. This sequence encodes CASSQDDRGNYGYTF.

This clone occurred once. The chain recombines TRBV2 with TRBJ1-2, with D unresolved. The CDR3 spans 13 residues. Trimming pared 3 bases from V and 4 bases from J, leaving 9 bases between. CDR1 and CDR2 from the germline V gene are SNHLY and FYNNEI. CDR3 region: CASSESSGYGYTF. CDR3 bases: TGTGCCAGCAGTGAGTCCTCGGGCTATGGCTACACCTTC.

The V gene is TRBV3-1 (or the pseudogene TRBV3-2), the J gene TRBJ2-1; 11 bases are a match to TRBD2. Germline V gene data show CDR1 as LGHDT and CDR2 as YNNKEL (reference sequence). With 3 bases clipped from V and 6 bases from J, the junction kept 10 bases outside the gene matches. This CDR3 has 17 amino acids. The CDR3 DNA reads TGTGCCAGCAGCCACCAATCGACTAGCGGGAAGAGCAATGAGCAGTTCTTC. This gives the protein CASSHQSTSGKSNEQFF.

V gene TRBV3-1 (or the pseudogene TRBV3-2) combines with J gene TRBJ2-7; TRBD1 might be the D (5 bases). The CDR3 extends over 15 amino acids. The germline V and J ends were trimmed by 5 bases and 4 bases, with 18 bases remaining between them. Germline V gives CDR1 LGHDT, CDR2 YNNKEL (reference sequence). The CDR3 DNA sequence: TGTGCCAGCAGCTCCAGACCAGGGCCCCAGTACGAGCAGTACTTC. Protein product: CASSSRPGPQYEQYF.